This T cell receptor beta chain is drawn from a study of blood T cell repertoires in COVID-19. The CDR3 spans 15 residues. V shed 0 bases and J 6 bases; nucleotides not matched to a gene: 3. Looked up from germline, CDR1 is SQVTM and CDR2 is ANQGSEA. In the original processing: Reference gene primer amplification gave estimated nucleated cell counts. The method was immunoSEQ multiplex PCR; TCRdb's version includes in-frame clones alone and lacks a portion of them. Clonal size and the V and J genes are those of that table, whereas D and trimming came from the DNA. The table lists a few hundred thousand clones, approximately 78% of them singletons.

This receptor was obtained from a woman older than 75 with acute or convalescent COVID-19. The gene calls are TRBV29-1 and TRBJ2-7; the match to TRBD2 covers 15 bases. The sequenced sample consisted of peripheral blood. CDR3 amino acids: CSVEDGLAGGPEQYF. The CDR3 DNA reads TGCAGCGTTGAAGACGGACTAGCGGGAGGGCCCGAGCAGTACTTC.